The 16 T cell receptor beta chains listed next were all sequenced from one sample in a study of long-term antiretroviral therapy in people with HIV. They ran version v3.0 of the immunoSEQ assay at survey level. Sequenced by immunoSEQ multiplex PCR; TCRdb stores in-frame clones only, minus some. This table has about 15,000 clones, around four fifths appearing once. The specimen comprised unsorted PBMCs, sampled 3.1 to 3.3 years after starting antiretroviral therapy. These receptors all come from a middle-aged woman with HIV.

This chain's CDR3 is CAISGRTSGGNEQYF. The CDR3 coding sequence is TGTGCCATCAGCGGAAGGACTAGCGGGGGTAACGAGCAGTACTTC. The rearrangement links TRBV10-3 to TRBJ2-7; 13 bases match TRBD2. The length of the CDR3 is 15 residues. With V trimmed by 6 bases and J by 5 bases, 7 bases remained unmatched. The germline gives CDR1 ENHRY, CDR2 SYGVKD.

This rearrangement joins TRBV5-1 to TRBJ1-1; unclear D gene. Trimming pared 0 bases from V and 2 bases from J, leaving 8 bases between. Germline CDR1 is SGHRS and CDR2 is YFSETQ. The CDR3 loop spans 14 amino acids. CDR3 in amino acids: CASSLDVTNTEAFF. Written as DNA, the CDR3 is TGCGCCAGCAGCTTGGATGTAACCAACACTGAAGCTTTCTTT.

The DNA for the CDR3 is TGCGCCAGCAGCTTGAATCCGACCGAAGGCCCCCCAATGAATGCGCAGTATTTT. Translated, it gives CASSLNPTEGPPMNAQYF. This chain connects TRBV5-1 to TRBJ2-3, with D unclear. V lost 1 base to trimming and J lost 10 bases, with 28 bases between them. The germline CDR1 and CDR2 sequences are SGHRS and YFSETQ. CDR3 length: 18 residues.

The chain joins TRBV6-5 to TRBJ1-2, with D uncertain. The V and J ends lost 0 bases and 6 bases respectively, with 11 bases between them. CDR3 length equals 14 residues. In germline, CDR1 is MNHEY, CDR2 SVGAGI. DNA of the CDR3: TGTGCCAGCAGTTACTCCCTCCCGCAACATGGCTACACCTTC. It codes for CASSYSLPQHGYTF.

This chain connects TRBV6-5 to TRBJ1-6; 8 bases fit TRBD1. The germline V gene encodes CDR1 MNHEY and CDR2 SVGAGI. V lost 6 bases, J lost 9 bases, and 10 bases stayed unmatched. The CDR3 has 15 residues. DNA of the CDR3: TGTGCCAGCAGCCCCGGACAGGGTTTTGGTTCACCCCTCCACTTT. As protein: CASSPGQGFGSPLHF.

V is TRBV30 and J is TRBJ2-6; 10 bases are shared with TRBD2. The CDR3 has 15 residues. Germline V CDR1 and CDR2: GTSNPN, SVGIG (reference sequence). The ends lost 4 bases at V and 2 bases at J; junction bases unmatched: 2. The CDR3 spells CAWNLAGAGANVLTF. For the CDR3, the DNA is TGTGCCTGGAACCTAGCGGGGGCTGGGGCCAACGTCCTGACTTTC.

V gene TRBV27 combines with J gene TRBJ2-3; D tentatively reads TRBD1 or TRBD2 (5 bases each). CDR1 is MNHEY, CDR2 SMNVEV, per germline (reference sequence). The CDR3 sequence is 14 residues long. V lost 5 bases, J lost 1 base, and 10 bases lay in between. CDR3 nucleotides: TGTGCCAGCAGTCCACGGGACCGCACAGATACGCAGTATTTT. This codes for CASSPRDRTDTQYF.

This rearrangement joins TRBV10-2 to TRBJ1-1, with TRBD1 matching over 7 bases. With V trimmed by 7 bases and J by 0 bases, 5 bases remained unmatched. CDR1 and CDR2 (germline): WSHSY, SAAADI. This CDR3 comprises 14 residues. The CDR3 protein is CASMMTGMNTEAFF. The CDR3 DNA is TGCGCCAGCATGATGACAGGGATGAACACTGAAGCTTTCTTT.

The rearrangement links TRBV2 to TRBJ1-2, with D possibly being TRBD1 (5 bases). Germline CDR1 SNHLY, CDR2 FYNNEI. The CDR3 runs to 15 residues. Trimming stripped 7 bases from V and 4 bases from J, with 19 bases between. In DNA, the CDR3 is TGTGCCAGCAACTTACTCACGTCCGGGGGCTATGGCTACACCTTC. Translated: CASNLLTSGGYGYTF.

The chain carries TRBV18 and TRBJ2-2, with 8 bases fitting TRBD2. In germline, CDR1 is KGHSH, CDR2 LQKENI. Trimming removed 5 bases from V and 2 bases from J; junction bases left unmatched: 10. This CDR3 has 17 amino acids. The CDR3 loop is CASSARGGGPNTGELFF. The DNA of the CDR3 is TGTGCCAGCTCAGCCCGTGGCGGGGGGCCAAACACCGGGGAGCTGTTTTTT.

This rearrangement joins TRBV19 to TRBJ2-2; D gene uncertain. From germline, CDR1 is LNHDA and CDR2 SQIVND (reference sequence). Deletions cut 1 base from V and 3 bases from J, with 12 bases between. The CDR3 consists of 16 residues. The CDR3 DNA reads as TGTGCCAGTAGTATAGGACCTCACAGCGACACCGGGGAGCTGTTTTTT. As protein: CASSIGPHSDTGELFF.

The rearrangement links TRBV5-4 to TRBJ2-5; TRBD2 agrees at 10 bases. In germline, CDR1 is SGHNT, CDR2 YYREEE (reference sequence). CDR3 length equals 16 residues. The ends lost 4 bases at V and 0 bases at J; junction bases unmatched: 6. For the CDR3, the DNA is TGTGCCAGCAGCGGGGCGGGACTAGCGAACCAAGAGACCCAGTACTTC. Its protein is CASSGAGLANQETQYF. Full variable domain (remainder filled in from reference TRBV5-4 and TRBJ2-5): ETGVTQSPTHLIKTRGQQVTLRCSSQSGHNTVSWYQQALGQGPQFIFQYYREEENGRGNFPPRFSGLQFPNYSSELNVNALELDDSALYLCASSGAGLANQETQYFGPGTRLLVL.

The genes are TRBV29-1 and TRBJ2-3; TRBD1 agrees at 7 bases. The CDR3 consists of 16 residues. V lost 4 bases, J lost 3 bases, and 13 bases stayed unmatched. Germline values: CDR1 SQVTM, CDR2 ANQGSEA. The CDR3 protein is CSVGVGTVTITDTQYF. CDR3 bases: TGCAGCGTTGGGGTGGGGACAGTTACGATAACAGATACGCAGTATTTT.

This clone has only one observation. The chain carries TRBV10-1 and TRBJ2-5, with 11 positions matching TRBD2. The length of the CDR3 is 16 residues. Trimming at V came to 6 bases and at J to 5 bases, leaving 11 bases not matched to a gene. From germline, CDR1 is WNHNN and CDR2 SYGVQD (reference sequence). CDR3 amino acids: CASRCLAGGLKETQYF. The CDR3 bases are TGCGCCAGCAGATGCCTAGCGGGGGGCCTCAAGGAGACCCAGTACTTC.

The chain uses TRBV7-5 and TRBJ1-2; TRBD1 is the table's D call and was not checked against the DNA. TRBV7-5 is designated a pseudogene. This CDR3 has 17 residues. The CDR3 nucleotides read TGTGCCAGAAGCTTCGTAACAGGGGGTCGCGACTACTATGGCTACACCTTC. Translating it yields CARSFVTGGRDYYGYTF.

Remarks on this clone: An end of the junction differs from the germline gene, which may be a read error. V and J are TRBV7-9 and TRBJ1-1, with D perhaps matching TRBD1 (6 bases). CDR1 is SEHNR, CDR2 FQNEAQ, per germline (reference sequence). The CDR3 has 10 amino acids. The CDR3 DNA follows: TGTGCCAGCAGCTCCTATCGACAGGATTTT. This translates into CASSSYRQDF.